The following is a T cell receptor beta chain sequence with its context. The sample is drawn from a study of monozygotic twins with inflammatory bowel disease. The germline V gene has CDR1 MDHEN and CDR2 SYDVKM. There are 15 residues in the CDR3. Total RNA amounting to about 3,500 ng went into each TCR library. Following a re-call of the 5' RACE reads, TCRdb has one entry per CDR3 protein and lacks DNA. The sample table sets out around 150,000 distinct CDR3 sequences. The J gene is TRBJ1-5, the V gene TRBV28; TCRdb lists TRBD1, though no DNA is available to test this call. This clonotype originated in a human donor with ulcerative colitis or Crohn's disease, or a healthy co-twin of an affected twin (not recorded which). Sequencing was carried out using blood. The CDR3 here is CASSLYEGIHQPQHF. Full variable domain (rest looked up from reference TRBV28 and TRBJ1-5): DVKVTQSSRYLVKRTGEKVFLECVQDMDHENMFWYRQDPGLGLRLIYFSYDVKMKEKGDIPEGYSVSREKKERFSLILESASTNQTSMYLCASSLYEGIHQPQHFGDGTRLSIL.